Listed below are T cell receptor beta chains from one sample, sequenced in a study of OX40 agonist ivuxolimab in advanced cancers. Assay: immunoSEQ multiplex PCR; the TCRdb copy retains only in-frame clones and omits some. Here the sample spans tens of thousands of clones, 92% being singletons. Sequencing used CD4+ or CD8+ T cells sorted from blood, obtained in a trial of the OX40 agonist ivuxolimab. All receptors come from an adult with an advanced solid tumor such as melanoma, head and neck, liver or kidney cancer. The CDR3 runs from the conserved cysteine through the conserved F or W. A D gene is named only where the DNA matches it firmly. The size field is filled for only some rows; it gives once, few, many or a size class.

.,TRBV6-4,.,TRBJ2-6,TGTGCCAGCAGTGTTGATTGGTTTGGGGCCAACGTCCTGACTTTC,CASSVDWFGANVLTF
.,TRBV18,TRBD2,TRBJ2-7,TGTGCCAGCTCACGAGGGGCTAGCGGCACCTACGAGCAGTACTTC,CASSRGASGTYEQYF
.,TRBV5-4,.,TRBJ2-3,TGTGCCAGCAGTCTTGGGGGAGGCACAGATACGCAGTATTTT,CASSLGGGTDTQYF
.,TRBV27,.,TRBJ2-5,TGTGCCAGCAGCTTAATGGGCGGCAGCAGCGACCAGTACTTC,CASSLMGGSSDQYF
.,TRBV11-2,TRBD1,TRBJ1-1,TGTGCCAGCAGCTTAGTACAGGGGTTGAACACTGAAGCTTTCTTT,CASSLVQGLNTEAFF
.,TRBV9,.,TRBJ2-1,TGTGCCAGCAGCCTCGCTGCAACCCCCTTACGGGAGCAGTTCTTC,CASSLAATPLREQFF
.,TRBV7-9,.,TRBJ2-2,TGTGCCAGCAGCGTACCTCGGACACCTAAAGCCGGGGAGCTGTTTTTT,CASSVPRTPKAGELFF
.,TRBV6-6,.,TRBJ1-1,TGTGCCAGCAGTTACCCCGGAGCGGCAGCTTTCTTT,CASSYPGAAAFF
.,TRBV29-1,.,TRBJ1-2,TGCAGTGCGACAGAGAACTATGGCTACACCTTC,CSATENYGYTF
.,TRBV15,.,TRBJ2-5,TGTGCCACCAGCAGAGATATACTTCCAGAGACCCAGTACTTC,CATSRDILPETQYF
.,TRBV19,TRBD2,TRBJ2-7,TGTGCCAGTAACCCGGGGGGGGGCAACGAGCAGTACTTC,CASNPGGGNEQYF
.,TRBV5-4,.,TRBJ2-5,TGTGCCAGCAGCTCCTCCCAACAAGAGACCCAGTACTTC,CASSSSQQETQYF
.,TRBV7-9,TRBD2,TRBJ2-7,TGTGCCAGCAGCTTAGGGCCCGCGGGGGTCGGCGAGCAGTACTTC,CASSLGPAGVGEQYF
.,TRBV27,.,TRBJ2-3,TGTGCCAGCAATAGGGCCCATCGCACAGATACGCAGTATTTT,CASNRAHRTDTQYF
once,TRBV6-5,TRBD1,TRBJ2-7,TGTGCCAGCAGTTACTCGTGGGGGACAGGGAACTACGAGCAGTACTTC,CASSYSWGTGNYEQYF
.,TRBV18,.,TRBJ1-1,TGTGCCAGCTCACCACGGCAGGGGACGAACACTGAAGCTTTCTTT,CASSPRQGTNTEAFF
.,TRBV5-1,.,TRBJ1-5,TGCGCCAGCAGCTTGGATCGGAATCAGCCCCAGCATTTT,CASSLDRNQPQHF
once,TRBV4-2,.,TRBJ2-1,TGTGCCAGCAGTCTATTCCACCTCGAGGGAGTACGCAATGAGCAGTTCTTC,CASSLFHLEGVRNEQFF
.,TRBV21-1,.,TRBJ2-3,TGTGCCAGCAGCAAAGTTCAGGGAAGGGCGGCAGATACGCAGTATTTT,CASSKVQGRAADTQYF
.,TRBV11-2,TRBD2,TRBJ2-3,TGTGCCAGCAGCCCGTCTATGGCTAGCGGGGGGTCCGGTACGCAGTATTTT,CASSPSMASGGSGTQYF
.,TRBV5-1,TRBD1,TRBJ1-4,TGCGCCAGCTTTCTGGGGGGGACAGGTCATGAAAAACTGTTTTTT,CASFLGGTGHEKLFF
.,TRBV2,.,TRBJ1-1,TGTGCCAGCATGGCCGAGACAGGTTATAACACTGAAGCTTTCTTT,CASMAETGYNTEAFF
.,TRBV5-4,.,TRBJ2-2,TGTGCCAGCAAGGTACAGGCCGCCGGGGAGCTGTTTTTT,CASKVQAAGELFF
.,TRBV19,TRBD2,TRBJ2-2,TGTGCCAGTAGTACGGGACTAGCGGGAGTCGGGGAGCTGTTTTTT,CASSTGLAGVGELFF
.,TRBV14,TRBD1,TRBJ2-7,TGTGCCTCCCGTGCAGGGGGCCTCGGGGAGCAGTACTTC,CASRAGGLGEQYF
.,TRBV6-1,.,TRBJ1-6,TGTGCCAGCACCCCCCGCGGGGGTATGGGCCCCCTCCACTTT,CASTPRGGMGPLHF
.,TRBV7-8,.,TRBJ2-2,TGTGCCAGCAGTTCCGGCGGGGAGCTGTTTTTT,CASSSGGELFF
.,TRBV19,.,TRBJ2-5,TGTGCCAGTAGTATAGATCGTCTACAAGAGACCCAGTACTTC,CASSIDRLQETQYF
.,TRBV15,.,TRBJ1-1,TGTGCCACCAGCAGAGATTCGCCGGGACAAGTTATCGAAGCTTTCTTT,CATSRDSPGQVIEAFF
.,TRBV7-8,TRBD1,TRBJ1-4,TGTGCCAGCAGCCCACGGGGGGGGACAGGGGCTACTAATGAAAAACTGTTTTTT,CASSPRGGTGATNEKLFF
.,TRBV5-4,.,TRBJ1-2,TGTGCCAGCAGGCTGGGGGCCCCGAACTATGGCTACACCTTC,CASRLGAPNYGYTF
.,TRBV20-1,.,TRBJ1-2,TGCAGTGCCGGGACGGGGGAAAGCTACACCTTC,CSAGTGESYTF
.,TRBV4-2,.,TRBJ1-1,TGTGCCAGCAGCCGTACGACAGGAGGGAACACTGAAGCTTTCTTT,CASSRTTGGNTEAFF
.,TRBV5-1,TRBD1,TRBJ2-7,TGCGCCAGCAGCTCGGGACAGGGCGCTACTTACGAGCAGTACTTC,CASSSGQGATYEQYF
.,TRBV28,.,TRBJ2-7,TGTGCCAGCCGGAAGGGAGGCTACGAGCAGTACTTC,CASRKGGYEQYF
once,TRBV7-2,TRBD2,TRBJ2-7,TGTGCCAGCAGCTTTCGGGGGGGGGCCCCCCCCTACGAGCAGTACTTC,CASSFRGGAPPYEQYF
.,TRBV13,TRBD1,TRBJ1-1,TGTGCCAGCAGGGATAGGGGGCGGAGTATGAACACTGAAGCTTTCTTT,CASRDRGRSMNTEAFF